Included here is one T cell receptor (beta chain) sequence, with context. Its target is unknown. The sample originates from a study of T cells after yellow fever vaccination. Study details: Fractions with few cells were prepared using SMART-Seq v4 Ultra Low Input. Findings and caveats of the study: Contamination of FACS-sorted repertoires by abundant clonotypes from the bulk population could occur. A large majority of primary-vaccination clones showed up again after the booster (around 95% CD4, approximately 90% CD8).

V lost 3 bases to trimming and J lost 2 bases, with 10 bases between them. Germline CDR1 reads SGHRS; CDR2 reads YFSETQ. There are 14 residues in the CDR3. 5'RACE template switching produced TCR cDNA carrying a universal primer site and UMIs. TCRdb re-called the 5' RACE reads with MiXCR, one entry per CDR3 protein. The sample has approximately 580,000 distinct CDR3 sequences; roughly a sixth are singletons. This TCR derives from a man aged 18 to 35 who received the YFV17D yellow fever vaccine. V is TRBV5-1 and J is TRBJ2-3; D possibly corresponds to TRBD1 (6 bases). This specimen consisted of PBMCs, obtained 5 days after the first yellow fever vaccination. The CDR3 bases are TGCGCCAGCAGCTGGGACACGACCACAGATACGCAGTATTTT. Residues: CASSWDTTTDTQYF.